Described below is a single T cell receptor beta chain sequence and its context. The target antigen is unknown. This entry belongs to a study of identical twins. Broader study findings: For zero-insertion analyses, partial confounding could come from invariant MAIT and iNKT cells. Abundant beta clonotypes from cord blood bore fewer insertions; memory repertoires lacked this pattern.

Losses at the gene ends were 5 bases for V and 5 bases for J; bases not matched to a gene: 7. The germline CDR1 and CDR2 sequences are SNHLY and FYNNEI. This CDR3 comprises 15 residues. cDNA carried unique molecular identifiers, and a universal primer site was added by template switching. Via MiXCR, TCRdb re-called the 5' RACE reads, giving one row per CDR3 protein. Of about 810,000 distinct CDR3 sequences listed, roughly 12% are singletons. The data were also submitted as part of a second study, on yellow fever vaccine responses in identical twins. That study reports: Reportedly, the T cell response mounted by twins to vaccine seemed partly convergent, partly personalized.

The sequenced sample consisted of PBMCs. This sequence joins TRBV2 and TRBJ2-1, with 9 bases fitting TRBD1. The TCR comes from a woman under 30 in good health. The CDR3 DNA follows: TGTGCCAGCAGTACAAGTGGACAGGGGCACAATGAGCAGTTCTTC. This translates into CASSTSGQGHNEQFF.